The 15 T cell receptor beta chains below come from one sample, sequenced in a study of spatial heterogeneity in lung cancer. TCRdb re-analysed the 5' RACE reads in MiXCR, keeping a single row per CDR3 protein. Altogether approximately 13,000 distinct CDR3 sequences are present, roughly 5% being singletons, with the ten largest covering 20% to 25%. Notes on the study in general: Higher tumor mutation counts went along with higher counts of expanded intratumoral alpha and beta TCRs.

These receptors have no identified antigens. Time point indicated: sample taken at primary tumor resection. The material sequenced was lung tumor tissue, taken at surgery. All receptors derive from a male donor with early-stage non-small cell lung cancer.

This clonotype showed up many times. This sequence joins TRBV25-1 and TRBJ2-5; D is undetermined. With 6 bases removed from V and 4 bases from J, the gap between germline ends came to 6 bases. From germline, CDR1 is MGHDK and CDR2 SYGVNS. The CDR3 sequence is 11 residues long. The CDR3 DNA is TGTGCCAGCAGGGGTGGAGAGACCCAGTACTTC. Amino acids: CASRGGETQYF.

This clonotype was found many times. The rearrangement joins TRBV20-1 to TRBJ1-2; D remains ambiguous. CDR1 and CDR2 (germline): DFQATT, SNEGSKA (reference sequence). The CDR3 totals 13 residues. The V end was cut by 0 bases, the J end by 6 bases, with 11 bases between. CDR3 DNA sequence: TGCAGTGCTAGAGAAACCACGATGGATGGCTACACCTTC. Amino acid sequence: CSARETTMDGYTF.

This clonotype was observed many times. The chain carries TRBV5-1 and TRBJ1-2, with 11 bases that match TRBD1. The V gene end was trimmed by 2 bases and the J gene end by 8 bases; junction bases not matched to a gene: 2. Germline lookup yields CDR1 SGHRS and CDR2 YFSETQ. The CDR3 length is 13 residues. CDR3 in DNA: TGCGCCAGCAGCTTCGGACAGGGGGCAGGCTACACCTTC. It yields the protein CASSFGQGAGYTF.

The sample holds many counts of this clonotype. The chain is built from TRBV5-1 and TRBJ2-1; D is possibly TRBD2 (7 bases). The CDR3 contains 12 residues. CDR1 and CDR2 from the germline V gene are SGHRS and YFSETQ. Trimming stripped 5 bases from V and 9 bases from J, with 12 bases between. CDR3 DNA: TGCGCCAGCAGAGGGGGGGAAGGTGAGCAGTTCTTC. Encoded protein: CASRGGEGEQFF.

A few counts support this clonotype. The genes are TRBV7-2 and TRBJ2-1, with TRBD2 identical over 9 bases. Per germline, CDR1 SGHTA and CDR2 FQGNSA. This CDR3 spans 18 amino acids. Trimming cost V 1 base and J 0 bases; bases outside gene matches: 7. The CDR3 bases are TGTGCCAGCAGCTTAGTTAGCGGGGGCCGCAGCTCCTACAATGAGCAGTTCTTC. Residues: CASSLVSGGRSSYNEQFF.

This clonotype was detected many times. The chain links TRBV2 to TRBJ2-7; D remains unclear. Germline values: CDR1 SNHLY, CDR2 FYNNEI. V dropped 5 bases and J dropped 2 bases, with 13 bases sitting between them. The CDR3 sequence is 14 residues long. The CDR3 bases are TGTGCCAGCAGTCACGACGCTTTCACCTACGAGCAGTACTTC. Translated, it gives CASSHDAFTYEQYF.

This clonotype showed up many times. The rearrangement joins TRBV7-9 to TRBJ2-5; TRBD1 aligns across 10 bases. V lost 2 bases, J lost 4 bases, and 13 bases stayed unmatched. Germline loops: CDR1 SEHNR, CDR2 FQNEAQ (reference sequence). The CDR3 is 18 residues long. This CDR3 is CASSLSRTGGIEGETQYF. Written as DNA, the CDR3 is TGTGCCAGCAGCTTATCCCGGACAGGGGGGATCGAAGGAGAGACCCAGTACTTC.

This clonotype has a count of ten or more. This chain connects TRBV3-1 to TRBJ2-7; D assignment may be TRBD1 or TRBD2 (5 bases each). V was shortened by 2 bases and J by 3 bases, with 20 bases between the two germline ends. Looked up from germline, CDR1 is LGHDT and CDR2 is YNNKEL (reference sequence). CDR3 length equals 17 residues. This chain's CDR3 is CASSQLSGLTPYYEQYF. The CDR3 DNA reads TGTGCCAGCAGCCAACTGTCGGGGCTAACTCCCTACTACGAGCAGTACTTC.

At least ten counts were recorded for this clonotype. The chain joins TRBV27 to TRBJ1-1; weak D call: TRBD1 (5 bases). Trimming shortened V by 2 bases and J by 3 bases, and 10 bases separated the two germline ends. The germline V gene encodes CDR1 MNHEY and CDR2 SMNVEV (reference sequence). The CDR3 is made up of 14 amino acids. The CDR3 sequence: CASSLVGTDTEAFF. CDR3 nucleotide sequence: TGTGCCAGCAGTTTAGTGGGGACGGACACTGAAGCTTTCTTT.

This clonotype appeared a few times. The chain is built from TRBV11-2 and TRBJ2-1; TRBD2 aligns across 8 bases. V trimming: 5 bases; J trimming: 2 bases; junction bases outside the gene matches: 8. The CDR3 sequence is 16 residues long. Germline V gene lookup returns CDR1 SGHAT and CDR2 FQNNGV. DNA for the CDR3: TGTGCCAGCAGCCCGTGGGTAGCGGGGACCTACAATGAGCAGTTCTTC. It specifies CASSPWVAGTYNEQFF.

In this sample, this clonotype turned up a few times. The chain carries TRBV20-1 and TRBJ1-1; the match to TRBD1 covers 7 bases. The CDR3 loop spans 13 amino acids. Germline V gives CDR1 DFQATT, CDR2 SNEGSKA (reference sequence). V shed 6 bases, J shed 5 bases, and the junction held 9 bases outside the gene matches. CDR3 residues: CSALDRRWTEAFF. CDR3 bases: TGCAGTGCCTTGGACAGGAGGTGGACTGAAGCTTTCTTT.

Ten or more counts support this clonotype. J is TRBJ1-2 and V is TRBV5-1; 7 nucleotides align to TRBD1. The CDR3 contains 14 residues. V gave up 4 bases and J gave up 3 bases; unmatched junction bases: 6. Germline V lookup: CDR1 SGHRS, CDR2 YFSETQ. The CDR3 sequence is CASSVRQGDYGYTF. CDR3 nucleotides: TGCGCCAGCAGCGTTAGACAGGGTGACTATGGCTACACCTTC.

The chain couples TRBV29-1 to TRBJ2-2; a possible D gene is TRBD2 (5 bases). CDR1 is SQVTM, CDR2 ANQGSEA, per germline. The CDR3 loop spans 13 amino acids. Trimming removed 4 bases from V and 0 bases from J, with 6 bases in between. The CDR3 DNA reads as TGCAGCGTTGCGGGGACGAACACCGGGGAGCTGTTTTTT. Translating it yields CSVAGTNTGELFF.

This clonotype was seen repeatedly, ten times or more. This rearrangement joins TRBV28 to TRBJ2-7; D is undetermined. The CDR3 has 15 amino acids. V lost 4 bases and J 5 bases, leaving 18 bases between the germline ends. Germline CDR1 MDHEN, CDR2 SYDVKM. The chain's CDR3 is CASSSPGSRSHEQYF. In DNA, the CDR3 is TGTGCCAGCAGTTCGCCGGGTTCCAGAAGCCACGAGCAGTACTTC.

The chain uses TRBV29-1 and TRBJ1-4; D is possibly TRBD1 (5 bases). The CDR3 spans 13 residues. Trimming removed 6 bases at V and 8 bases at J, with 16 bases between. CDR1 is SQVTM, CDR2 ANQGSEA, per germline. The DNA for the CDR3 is TGCAGCGTAACCGGGACGTCGGGAGAAAAACTGTTTTTT. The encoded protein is CSVTGTSGEKLFF.